This T cell receptor beta chain was obtained from a study of CD8 T cells in ankylosing spondylitis. Study-level findings and limits: Matched ankylosing spondylitis synovial fluid reportedly showed significant enrichment of disease-linked clones. Ankylosing spondylitis blood seemed to carry a telltale TCR beta motif made of fewer than ten highly homologous variants. The authors found the disease-linked clones to be CD8+ and relatively rare in peripheral blood.

Quantitative 5'-RACE was performed with molecular barcodes, and it yielded the TCR beta libraries. Each CDR3 protein gets one entry after TCRdb re-called the 5' RACE reads with MiXCR. The data contain approximately 440,000 distinct CDR3 sequences, roughly 17% of them singletons. The CDR3 length is 13 residues. The V gene lost 6 bases and the J gene lost 3 bases, with 12 bases spanning the gap. Comments on this clonotype: Its antigen is still unknown.

The sequencing sample was made of blood, either unsorted or a sorted T cell fraction (not recorded which). The rearrangement uses TRBV12-3 or TRBV12-4 and TRBJ2-7; the D is unclear. The TCR comes from a male donor with ankylosing spondylitis. CDR3 sequence reads: CASSYARSYEQYF. CDR3 coding DNA: TGTGCCAGCAGCTACGCGCGAAGCTACGAGCAGTACTTC.